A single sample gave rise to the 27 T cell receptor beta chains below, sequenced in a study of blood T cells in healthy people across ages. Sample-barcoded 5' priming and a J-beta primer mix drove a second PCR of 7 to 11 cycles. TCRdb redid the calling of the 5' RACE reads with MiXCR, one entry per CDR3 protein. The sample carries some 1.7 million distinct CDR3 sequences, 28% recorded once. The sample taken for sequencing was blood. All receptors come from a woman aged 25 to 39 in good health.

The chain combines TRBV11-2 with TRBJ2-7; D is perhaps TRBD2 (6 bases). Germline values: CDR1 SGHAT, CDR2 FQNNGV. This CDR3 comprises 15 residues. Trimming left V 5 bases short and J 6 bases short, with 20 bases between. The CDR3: CASSPDLGRPGEQYF. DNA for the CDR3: TGTGCCAGCAGCCCGGATTTGGGGAGGCCGGGCGAGCAGTACTTC.

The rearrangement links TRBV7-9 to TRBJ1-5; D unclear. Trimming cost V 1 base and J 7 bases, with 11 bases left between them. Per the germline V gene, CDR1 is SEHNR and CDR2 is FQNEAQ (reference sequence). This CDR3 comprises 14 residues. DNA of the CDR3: TGTGCCAGCAGCTTAGATGCGGGAGGGCAGCCCCAGCATTTT. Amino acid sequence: CASSLDAGGQPQHF.

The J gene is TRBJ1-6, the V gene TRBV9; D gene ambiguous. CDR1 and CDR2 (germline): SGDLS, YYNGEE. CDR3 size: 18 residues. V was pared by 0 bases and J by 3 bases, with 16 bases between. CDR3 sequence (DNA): TGTGCCAGCAGCGTAGAACAAGGGCTGAGCGTCTATAATTCACCCCTCCACTTT. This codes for CASSVEQGLSVYNSPLHF. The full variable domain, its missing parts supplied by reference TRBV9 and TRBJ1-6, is DSGVTQTPKHLITATGQRVTLRCSPRSGDLSVYWYQQSLDQGLQFLIQYYNGEERAKGNILERFSAQQFPDLHSELNLSSLELGDSALYFCASSVEQGLSVYNSPLHFGNGTRLTVT.

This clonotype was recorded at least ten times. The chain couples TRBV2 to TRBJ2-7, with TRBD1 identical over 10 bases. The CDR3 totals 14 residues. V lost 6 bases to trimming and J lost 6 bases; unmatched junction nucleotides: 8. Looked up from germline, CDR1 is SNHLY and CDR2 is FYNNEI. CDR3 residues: CASRGQGNLLEQYF. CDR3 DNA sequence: TGTGCCAGCAGGGGACAGGGGAACCTTCTCGAGCAGTACTTC.

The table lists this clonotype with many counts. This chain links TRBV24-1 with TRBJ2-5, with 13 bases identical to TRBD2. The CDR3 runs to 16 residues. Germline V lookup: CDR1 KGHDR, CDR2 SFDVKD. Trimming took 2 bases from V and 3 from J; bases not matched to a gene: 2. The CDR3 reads CATSDSTSGGKETQYF. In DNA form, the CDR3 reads TGTGCCACCAGTGATTCGACTAGCGGGGGGAAAGAGACCCAGTACTTC.

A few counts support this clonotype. CDR3 residues: CASSLQGLNNEQFF. In DNA, the CDR3 is TGTGCCAGCAGCTTACAGGGGCTGAACAATGAGCAGTTCTTC. The chain combines TRBV7-9 with TRBJ2-1; a weak D match, TRBD1 (6 bases). Germline V gene lookup returns CDR1 SEHNR and CDR2 FQNEAQ (reference sequence). V was cut by 2 bases and J by 5 bases, with 10 bases left in between. The CDR3 totals 14 residues.

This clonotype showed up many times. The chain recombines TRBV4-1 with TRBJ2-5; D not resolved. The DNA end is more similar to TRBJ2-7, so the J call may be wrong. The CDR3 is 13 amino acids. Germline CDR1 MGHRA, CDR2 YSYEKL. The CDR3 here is CASSQVRSHEQYF. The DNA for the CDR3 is TGCGCCAGCAGCCAAGTCAGGAGCCACGAGCAGTACTTC.

The CDR3 sequence is CASSPGPLGTEQYF. The CDR3 DNA follows: TGTGCCAGCTCACCAGGTCCTCTCGGGACCGAGCAGTACTTC. The chain carries TRBV18 and TRBJ2-4; tentatively, D is TRBD1 or TRBD2 (5 bases each). The DNA end favors TRBJ2-7, so the J call may be wrong. The CDR3 runs to 14 residues. Germline V gives CDR1 KGHSH, CDR2 LQKENI.

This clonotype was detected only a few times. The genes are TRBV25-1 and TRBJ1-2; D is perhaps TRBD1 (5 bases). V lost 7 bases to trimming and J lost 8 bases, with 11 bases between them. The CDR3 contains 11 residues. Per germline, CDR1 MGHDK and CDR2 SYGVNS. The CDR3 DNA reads TGTGCCAGCACAGGACAAAGGGGCTACACCTTC. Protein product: CASTGQRGYTF.

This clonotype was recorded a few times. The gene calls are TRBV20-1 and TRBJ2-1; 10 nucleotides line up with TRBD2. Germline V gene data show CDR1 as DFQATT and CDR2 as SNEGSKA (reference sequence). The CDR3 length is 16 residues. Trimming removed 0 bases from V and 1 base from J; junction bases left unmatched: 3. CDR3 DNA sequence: TGCAGTGCTAGAGATTGGACTAGCGGATCCTACAATGAGCAGTTCTTC. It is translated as CSARDWTSGSYNEQFF.

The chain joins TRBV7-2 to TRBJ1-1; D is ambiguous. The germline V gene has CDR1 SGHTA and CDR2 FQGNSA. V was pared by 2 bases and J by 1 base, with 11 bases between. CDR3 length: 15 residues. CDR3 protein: CASSLWYNRNTEAFF. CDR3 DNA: TGTGCCAGCAGCTTATGGTACAACAGGAACACTGAAGCTTTCTTT.

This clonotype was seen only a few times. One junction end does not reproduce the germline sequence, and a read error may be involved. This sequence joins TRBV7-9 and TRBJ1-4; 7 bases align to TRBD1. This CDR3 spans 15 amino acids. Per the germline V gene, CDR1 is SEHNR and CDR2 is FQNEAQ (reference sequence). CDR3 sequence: CASSASGTANGKLFF. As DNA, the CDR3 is TGTGCCAGCAGCGCCTCCGGGACAGCTAATGGAAAACTGTTTTTT.

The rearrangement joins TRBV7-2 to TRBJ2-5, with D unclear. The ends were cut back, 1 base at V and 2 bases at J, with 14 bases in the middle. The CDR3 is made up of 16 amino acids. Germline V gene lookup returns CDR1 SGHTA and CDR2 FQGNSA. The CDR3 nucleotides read TGTGCCAGCAGCTTAGGGGTTCTAGGTGTACAAGAGACCCAGTACTTC. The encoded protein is CASSLGVLGVQETQYF.

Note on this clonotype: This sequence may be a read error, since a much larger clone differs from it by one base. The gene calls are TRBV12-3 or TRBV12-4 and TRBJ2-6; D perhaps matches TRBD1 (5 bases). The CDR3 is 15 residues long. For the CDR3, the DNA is TGTGCCAGCAGATCGGGCATACCTGGGGCCAACGTCCCGACTTTC. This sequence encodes CASRSGIPGANVPTF.

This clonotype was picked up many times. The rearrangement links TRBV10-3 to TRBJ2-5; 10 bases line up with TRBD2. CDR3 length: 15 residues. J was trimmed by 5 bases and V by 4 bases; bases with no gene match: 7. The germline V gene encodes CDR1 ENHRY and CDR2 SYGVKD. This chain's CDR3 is CAISGASGGPETQYF. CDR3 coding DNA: TGTGCCATCAGTGGAGCTAGCGGGGGTCCGGAGACCCAGTACTTC.

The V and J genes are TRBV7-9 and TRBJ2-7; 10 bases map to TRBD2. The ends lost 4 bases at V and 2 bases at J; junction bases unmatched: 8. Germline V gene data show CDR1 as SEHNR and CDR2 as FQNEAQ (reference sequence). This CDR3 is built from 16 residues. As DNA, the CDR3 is TGTGCCAGCAGCTCCGACCCTAGCGGGGGTACCTACGAGCAGTACTTC. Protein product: CASSSDPSGGTYEQYF. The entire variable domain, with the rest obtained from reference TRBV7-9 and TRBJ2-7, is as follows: DTGVSQNPRHKITKRGQNVTFRCDPISEHNRLYWYRQTLGQGPEFLTYFQNEAQLEKSRLLSDRFSAERPKGSFSTLEIQRTEQGDSAMYLCASSSDPSGGTYEQYFGPGTRLTVT.

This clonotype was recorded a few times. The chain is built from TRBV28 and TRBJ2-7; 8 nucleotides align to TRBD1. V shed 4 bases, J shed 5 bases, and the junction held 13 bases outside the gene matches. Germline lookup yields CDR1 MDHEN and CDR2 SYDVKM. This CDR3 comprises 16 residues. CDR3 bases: TGTGCCAGCAGTTCCGTAAGGGCAGGGGGCGTTCACGAGCAGTACTTC. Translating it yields CASSSVRAGGVHEQYF.

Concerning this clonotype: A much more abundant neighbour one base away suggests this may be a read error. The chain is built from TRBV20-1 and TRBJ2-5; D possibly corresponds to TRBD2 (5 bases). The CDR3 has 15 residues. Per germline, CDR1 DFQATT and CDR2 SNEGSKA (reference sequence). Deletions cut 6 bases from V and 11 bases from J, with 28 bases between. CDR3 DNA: TGCAGTGCCAACGGCTTAGAGACTAACTACAATGAGCAGTACTTC. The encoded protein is CSANGLETNYNEQYF.

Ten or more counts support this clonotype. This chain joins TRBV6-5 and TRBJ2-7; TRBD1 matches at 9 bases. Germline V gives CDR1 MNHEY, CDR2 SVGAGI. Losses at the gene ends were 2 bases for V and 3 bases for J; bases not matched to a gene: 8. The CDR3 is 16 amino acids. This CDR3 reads CASSYHRGQGSYEQYF. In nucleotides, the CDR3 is TGTGCCAGCAGTTACCACCGCGGACAGGGGAGCTACGAGCAGTACTTC.

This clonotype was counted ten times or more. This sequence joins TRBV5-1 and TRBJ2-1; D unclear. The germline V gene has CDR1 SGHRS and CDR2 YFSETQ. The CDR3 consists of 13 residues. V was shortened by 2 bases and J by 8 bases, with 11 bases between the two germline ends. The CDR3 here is CASSFRTADEQFF. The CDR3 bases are TGCGCCAGCAGCTTTAGGACGGCCGATGAGCAGTTCTTC.

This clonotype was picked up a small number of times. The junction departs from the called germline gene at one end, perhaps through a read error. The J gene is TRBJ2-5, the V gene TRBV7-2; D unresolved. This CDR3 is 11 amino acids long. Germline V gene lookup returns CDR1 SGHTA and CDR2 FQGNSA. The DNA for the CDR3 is TGTGCCGGCAGCCATGGAGAGACCCAGTACTTC. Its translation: CAGSHGETQYF.

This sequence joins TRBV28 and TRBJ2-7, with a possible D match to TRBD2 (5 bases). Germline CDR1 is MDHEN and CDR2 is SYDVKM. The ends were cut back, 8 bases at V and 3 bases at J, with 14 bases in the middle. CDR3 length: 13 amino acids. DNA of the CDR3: TGTGCCAGCCGGACGGGAACCGTCTACGAGCAGTACTTC. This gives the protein CASRTGTVYEQYF.

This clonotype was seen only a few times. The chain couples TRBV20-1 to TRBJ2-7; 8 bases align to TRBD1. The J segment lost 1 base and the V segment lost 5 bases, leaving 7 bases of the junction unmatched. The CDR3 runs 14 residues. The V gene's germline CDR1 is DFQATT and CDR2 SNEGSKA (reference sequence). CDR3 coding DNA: TGCAGTGCTCTAACAGGACAGGGTTCCTACGAGCAGTACTTC. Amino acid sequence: CSALTGQGSYEQYF.

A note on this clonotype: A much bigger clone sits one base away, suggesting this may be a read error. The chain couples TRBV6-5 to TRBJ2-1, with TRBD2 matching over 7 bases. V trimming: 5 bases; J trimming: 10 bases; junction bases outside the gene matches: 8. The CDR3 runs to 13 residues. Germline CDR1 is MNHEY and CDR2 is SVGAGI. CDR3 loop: CASSRAGNYEQFF. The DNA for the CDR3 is TGTGCCAGCAGTCGAGCGGGGAACTACGAGCAGTTCTTC.

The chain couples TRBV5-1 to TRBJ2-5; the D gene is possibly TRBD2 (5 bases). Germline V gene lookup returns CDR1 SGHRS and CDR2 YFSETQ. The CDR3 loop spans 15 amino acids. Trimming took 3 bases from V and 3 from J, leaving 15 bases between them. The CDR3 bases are TGCGCCAGCAGCTCCCCAGAGACTACCAAAGAGACCCAGTACTTC. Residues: CASSSPETTKETQYF.

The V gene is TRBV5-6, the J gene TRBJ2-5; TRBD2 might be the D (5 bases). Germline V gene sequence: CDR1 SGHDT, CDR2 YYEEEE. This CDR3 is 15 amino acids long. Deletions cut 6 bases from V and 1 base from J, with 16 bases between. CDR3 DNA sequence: TGTGCCAGCACCTTCGCCGGGATCTTCCAAGAGACCCAGTACTTC. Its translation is CASTFAGIFQETQYF.

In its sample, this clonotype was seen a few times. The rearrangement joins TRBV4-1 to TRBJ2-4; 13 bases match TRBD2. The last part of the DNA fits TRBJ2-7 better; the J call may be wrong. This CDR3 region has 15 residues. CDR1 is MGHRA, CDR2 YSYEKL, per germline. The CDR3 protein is CASSLGTSGEDEQYF. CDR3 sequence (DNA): TGCGCCAGCAGCCTCGGGACTAGCGGGGAGGACGAGCAGTACTTC.